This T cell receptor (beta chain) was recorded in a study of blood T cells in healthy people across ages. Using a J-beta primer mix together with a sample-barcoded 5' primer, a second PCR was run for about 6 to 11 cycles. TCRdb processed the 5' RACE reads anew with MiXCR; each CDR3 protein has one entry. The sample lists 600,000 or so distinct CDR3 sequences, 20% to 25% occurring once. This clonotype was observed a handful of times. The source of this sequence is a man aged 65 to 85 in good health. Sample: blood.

For the CDR3, the DNA is TGTGCCAGCAGCCGAAAGGGCAGCACTGAAGCTTTCTTT. It codes for CASSRKGSTEAFF. The rearrangement links TRBV7-2 to TRBJ1-1, with D unclear. V lost 5 bases, J lost 4 bases, and 11 bases lay in between. The CDR3 has 13 residues. Germline V gives CDR1 SGHTA, CDR2 FQGNSA.